This TCR beta chain was sequenced for a study of blood T cell repertoires in COVID-19. Across the study: Material from acute and convalescent COVID-19 was sourced from the United States, Italy and Spain.

Trimming stripped 0 bases from V and 1 base from J, with 7 bases between. CDR1 and CDR2 from the germline V gene are ENHRY and SYGVKD. CDR3 size: 14 residues. The repertoire was sequenced with immunoSEQ multiplex PCR; TCRdb's copy has only in-frame clones and lacks some. The data show over 50,000 clones, approximately 90% seen once. The rearrangement uses TRBV10-3 and TRBJ2-7, with D perhaps TRBD1 (5 bases). The specimen sequenced was peripheral blood. This clonotype was sampled from a human donor with active COVID-19. The donor label of this sample is uncertain. The CDR3 sequence: CAISESDSSYEQYV. The CDR3 DNA reads as TGTGCCATCAGTGAGTCCGACAGTTCCTACGAGCAGTACGTC.